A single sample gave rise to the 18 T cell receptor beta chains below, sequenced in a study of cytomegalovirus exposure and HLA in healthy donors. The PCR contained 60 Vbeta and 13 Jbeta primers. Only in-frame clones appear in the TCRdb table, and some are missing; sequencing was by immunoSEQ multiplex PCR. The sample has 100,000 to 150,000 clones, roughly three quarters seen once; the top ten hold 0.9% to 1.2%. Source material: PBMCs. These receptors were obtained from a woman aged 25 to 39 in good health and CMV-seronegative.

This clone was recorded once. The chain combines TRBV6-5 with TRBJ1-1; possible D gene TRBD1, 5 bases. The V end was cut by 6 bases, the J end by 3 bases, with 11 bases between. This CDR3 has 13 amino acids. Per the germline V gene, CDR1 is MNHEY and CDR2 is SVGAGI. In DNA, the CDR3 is TGTGCCAGCAGCCTCAGGGTTGACACTGAAGCTTTCTTT. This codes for CASSLRVDTEAFF.

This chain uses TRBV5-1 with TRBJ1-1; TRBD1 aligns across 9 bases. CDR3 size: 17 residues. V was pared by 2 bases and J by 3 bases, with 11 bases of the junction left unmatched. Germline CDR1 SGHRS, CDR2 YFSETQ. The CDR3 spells CASSLVGTGSVDTEAFF. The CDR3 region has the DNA TGCGCCAGCAGCTTAGTAGGGACAGGGTCGGTGGACACTGAAGCTTTCTTT. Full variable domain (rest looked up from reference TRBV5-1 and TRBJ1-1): KAGVTQTPRYLIKTRGQQVTLSCSPISGHRSVSWYQQTPGQGLQFLFEYFSETQRNKGNFPGRFSGRQFSNSRSEMNVSTLELGDSALYLCASSLVGTGSVDTEAFFGQGTRLTVV.

The CDR3 loop is CASRIRRDRYYEQYF. The CDR3 DNA follows: TGTGCCAGCAGGATACGTCGGGACAGGTACTACGAGCAGTACTTC. The chain links TRBV5-6 to TRBJ2-5; 8 bases are shared with TRBD1. The J call may be incorrect, as the DNA end agrees better with TRBJ2-7. The germline V gene encodes CDR1 SGHDT and CDR2 YYEEEE. The CDR3 has 15 residues.

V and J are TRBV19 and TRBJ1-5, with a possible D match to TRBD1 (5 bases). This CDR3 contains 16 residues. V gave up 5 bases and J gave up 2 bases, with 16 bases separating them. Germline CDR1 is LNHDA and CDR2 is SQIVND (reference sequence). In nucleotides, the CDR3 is TGTGCCAGTAGTCTAGGCAGGCAGGGTGGCAATCAGCCCCAGCATTTT. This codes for CASSLGRQGGNQPQHF.

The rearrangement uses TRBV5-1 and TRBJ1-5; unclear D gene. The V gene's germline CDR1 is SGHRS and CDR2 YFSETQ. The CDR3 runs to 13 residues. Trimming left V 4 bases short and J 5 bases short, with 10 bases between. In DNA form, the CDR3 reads TGCGCCAGCAGCCCCCGCGGGGATCAGCCCCAGCATTTT. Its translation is CASSPRGDQPQHF.

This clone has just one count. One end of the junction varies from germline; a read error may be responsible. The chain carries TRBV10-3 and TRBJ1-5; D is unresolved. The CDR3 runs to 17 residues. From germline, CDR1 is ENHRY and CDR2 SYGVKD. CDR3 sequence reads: CAISDSLGRGLNQPQNF. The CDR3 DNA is TGTGCCATCAGTGACTCGCTGGGCCGAGGGTTAAATCAGCCCCAGAATTTT.

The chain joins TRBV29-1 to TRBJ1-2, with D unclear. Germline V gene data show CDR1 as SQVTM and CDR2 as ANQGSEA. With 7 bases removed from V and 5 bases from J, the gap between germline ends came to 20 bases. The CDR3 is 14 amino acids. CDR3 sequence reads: CSAVVRSEGYGYTF. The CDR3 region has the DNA TGCAGCGCGGTCGTTCGGTCCGAGGGATATGGCTACACCTTC.

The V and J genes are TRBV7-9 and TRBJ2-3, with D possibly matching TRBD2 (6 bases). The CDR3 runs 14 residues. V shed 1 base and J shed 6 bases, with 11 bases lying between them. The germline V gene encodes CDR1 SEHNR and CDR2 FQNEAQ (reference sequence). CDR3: CASSLVRRADTQYF. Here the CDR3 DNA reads TGTGCCAGCAGCTTAGTCCGGAGGGCGGATACGCAGTATTTT.

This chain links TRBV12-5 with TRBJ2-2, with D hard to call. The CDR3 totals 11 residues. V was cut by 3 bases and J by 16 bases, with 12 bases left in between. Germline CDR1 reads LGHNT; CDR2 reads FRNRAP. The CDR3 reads CASGFETTEFF. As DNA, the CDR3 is TGTGCTAGTGGTTTTGAGACAACTGAGTTTTTT.

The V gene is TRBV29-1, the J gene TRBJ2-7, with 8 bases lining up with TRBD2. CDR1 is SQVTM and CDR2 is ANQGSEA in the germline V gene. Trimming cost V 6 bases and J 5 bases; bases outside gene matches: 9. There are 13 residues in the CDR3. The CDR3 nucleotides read TGCAGCGTCGCCGGGGGGGGGCCCAACGAGCAGTACTTC. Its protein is CSVAGGGPNEQYF.

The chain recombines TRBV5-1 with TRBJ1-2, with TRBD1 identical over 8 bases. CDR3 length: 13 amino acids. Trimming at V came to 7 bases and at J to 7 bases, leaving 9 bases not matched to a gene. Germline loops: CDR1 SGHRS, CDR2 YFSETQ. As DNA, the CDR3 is TGCGCCAGCTCTCCGACAGGGGAAGTTGGCTACACCTTC. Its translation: CASSPTGEVGYTF.

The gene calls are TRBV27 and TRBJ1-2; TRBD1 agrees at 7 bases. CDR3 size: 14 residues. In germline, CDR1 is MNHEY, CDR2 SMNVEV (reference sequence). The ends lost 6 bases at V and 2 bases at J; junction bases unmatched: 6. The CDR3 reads CASSRDSTNYGYTF. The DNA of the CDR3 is TGTGCCAGCAGCCGGGACAGTACCAACTATGGCTACACCTTC.

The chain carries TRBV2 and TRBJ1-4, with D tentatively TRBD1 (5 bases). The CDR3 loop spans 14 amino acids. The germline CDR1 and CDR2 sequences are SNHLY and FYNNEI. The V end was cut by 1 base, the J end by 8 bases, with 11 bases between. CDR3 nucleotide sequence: TGTGCCAGCAGTGAAGGGGGCCGGGGGGAAAAACTGTTTTTT. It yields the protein CASSEGGRGEKLFF. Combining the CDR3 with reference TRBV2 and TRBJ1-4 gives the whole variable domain EPEVTQTPSHQVTQMGQEVILRCVPISNHLYFYWYRQILGQKVEFLVSFYNNEISEKSEIFDDQFSVERPDGSNFTLKIRSTKLEDSAMYFCASSEGGRGEKLFFGSGTQLSVL.

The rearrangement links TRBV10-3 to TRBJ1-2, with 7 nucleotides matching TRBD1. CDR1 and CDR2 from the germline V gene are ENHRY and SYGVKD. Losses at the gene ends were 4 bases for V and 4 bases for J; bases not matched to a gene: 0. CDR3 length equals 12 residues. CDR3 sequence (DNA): TGTGCCATCAGTGGGGACAGCTATGGCTACACCTTC. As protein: CAISGDSYGYTF.

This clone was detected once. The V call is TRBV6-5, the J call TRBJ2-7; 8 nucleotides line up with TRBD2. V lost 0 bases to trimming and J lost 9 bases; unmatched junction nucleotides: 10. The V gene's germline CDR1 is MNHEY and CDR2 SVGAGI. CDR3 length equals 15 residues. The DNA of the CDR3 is TGTGCCAGCAGTTACTCGACGGGACTAGTTAGCTGGCAGTACTTC. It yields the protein CASSYSTGLVSWQYF.

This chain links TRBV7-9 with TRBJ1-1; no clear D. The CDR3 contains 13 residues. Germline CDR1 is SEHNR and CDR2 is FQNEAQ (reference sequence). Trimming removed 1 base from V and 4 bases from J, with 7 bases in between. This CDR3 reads CASSLEAFTEAFF. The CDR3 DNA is TGTGCCAGCAGCTTAGAAGCTTTCACTGAAGCTTTCTTT.

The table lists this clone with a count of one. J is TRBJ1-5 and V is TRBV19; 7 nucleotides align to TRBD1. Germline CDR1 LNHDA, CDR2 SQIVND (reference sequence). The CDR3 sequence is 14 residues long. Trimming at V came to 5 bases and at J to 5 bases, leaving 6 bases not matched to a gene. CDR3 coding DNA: TGTGCCAGTAGTCTTTACAGGGGTGATCAGCCCCAGCATTTT. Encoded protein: CASSLYRGDQPQHF. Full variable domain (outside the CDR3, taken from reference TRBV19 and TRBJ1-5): DGGITQSPKYLFRKEGQNVTLSCEQNLNHDAMYWYRQDPGQGLRLIYYSQIVNDFQKGDIAEGYSVSREKKESFPLTVTSAQKNPTAFYLCASSLYRGDQPQHFGDGTRLSIL.

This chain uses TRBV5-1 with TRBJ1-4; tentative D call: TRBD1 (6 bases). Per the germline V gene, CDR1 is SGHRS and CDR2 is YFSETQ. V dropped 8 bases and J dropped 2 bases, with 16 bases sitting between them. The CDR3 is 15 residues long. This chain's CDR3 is CASHLGDTTNEKLFF. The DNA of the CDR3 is TGCGCCAGTCACCTAGGGGACACCACTAATGAAAAACTGTTTTTT.